The 7 T cell receptor beta chains listed next were all sequenced from one sample in a study of CD8+CD57+ T cells in acquired aplastic anemia. It was patients with CD8+CD57+ cell expansion by flow cytometry who were chosen for sequencing. Profiling that covered TCR beta VDJ and CDR3 relied on genomic DNA as its template. MiXCR, applied by TCRdb to the reads, yields one record per CDR3 protein. The top ten clones hold about 2% of a sample with 150,000 to 200,000 distinct CDR3 sequences, about half of them seen once. Sequencing was carried out using sorted CD4+, CD8+, or CD8+CD57+ T cells (not recorded which) from PBMCs. Receptor source: a human donor with aplastic anemia.

Points on this clonotype: Given a much more abundant clone one base away, this may be a read error. V is TRBV6-1 and J is TRBJ2-7, with TRBD1 identical over 9 bases. V shed 5 bases and J 7 bases; nucleotides not matched to a gene: 6. There are 13 residues in the CDR3. The germline gives CDR1 MNHNS, CDR2 SASEGT. The CDR3 sequence is CASSIGQGCEQYF. CDR3 sequence (DNA): TGTGCCAGCAGTATAGGACAGGGGTGTGAGCAGTACTTC.

This clonotype has more than one count but fewer than ten. The chain is built from TRBV10-2 and TRBJ1-6; 7 bases are a match to TRBD1. Germline lookup yields CDR1 WSHSY and CDR2 SAAADI. The CDR3 contains 16 residues. The ends lost 2 bases at V and 5 bases at J; junction bases unmatched: 6. Here the CDR3 reads CASSEDDRVNNSPLHF. Written as DNA, the CDR3 is TGCGCCAGCAGTGAGGATGACAGGGTGAATAATTCACCCCTCCACTTT.

This chain connects TRBV18 to TRBJ2-3; TRBD1 is a possible D gene (5 bases). Trimming pared 6 bases from V and 2 bases from J, leaving 12 bases between. Germline V gene lookup returns CDR1 KGHSH and CDR2 LQKENI. The CDR3 length is 14 residues. CDR3: CASSAGRVTDTQYF. The DNA of the CDR3 is TGTGCCAGCTCCGCTGGCAGGGTCACAGATACGCAGTATTTT.

This clonotype came up many times. The chain is built from TRBV10-3 and TRBJ2-3; no reliable D call. V lost 0 bases and J 4 bases, leaving 2 bases between the germline ends. The CDR3 spans 12 residues. CDR1 and CDR2 from the germline V gene are ENHRY and SYGVKD. In nucleotides, the CDR3 is TGTGCCATCAGTGAGTCGGCAGATACGCAGTATTTT. Translated: CAISESADTQYF.

The J gene is TRBJ2-6, the V gene TRBV6-1, with D possibly being TRBD1 or TRBD2 (5 bases each). The V end was cut by 0 bases, the J end by 0 bases, with 9 bases between. The CDR3 runs 17 residues. Germline V gene sequence: CDR1 MNHNS, CDR2 SASEGT. This chain's CDR3 is CASSEAGASSGANVLTF. Here the CDR3 DNA reads TGTGCCAGCAGTGAAGCCGGGGCAAGCTCTGGGGCCAACGTCCTGACTTTC.

J is TRBJ2-1 and V is TRBV20-1; D is unresolved. CDR1 is DFQATT, CDR2 SNEGSKA, per germline (reference sequence). Trimming pared 1 base from V and 1 base from J, leaving 11 bases between. CDR3 length equals 15 residues. CDR3: CSARVEGGSYNEQFF. The CDR3 region has the DNA TGCAGTGCTAGAGTTGAAGGCGGATCCTACAATGAGCAGTTCTTC.

For this clonotype: With a much larger clone just one base away, this may be a read error. The chain links TRBV5-5 to TRBJ1-2; a possible D gene is TRBD1 (6 bases). V shed 4 bases and J shed 8 bases, with 15 bases lying between them. The CDR3 covers 13 residues. Germline assignment: CDR1 SGHKS and CDR2 YYEKEE (reference sequence). CDR3 region: CASSPRGFDGYTF. Here the CDR3 DNA reads TGTGCCAGCAGCCCCAGGGGATTTGACGGCTACACCTTC.